The rows below give T cell receptor beta chains drawn from one sample of a study of patients and donors after allogeneic stem cell transplantation. TCRdb re-called the RT-PCR reads through MiXCR, storing one row per CDR3 protein. Seen here are about 200,000 distinct CDR3 sequences, about 38% observed once, and the top ten hold around 10%. The material sequenced was blood, either unsorted or a sorted T cell fraction (not recorded which). All receptors derive from a human donor who was either an allogeneic HSCT recipient or a stem cell or donor lymphocyte infusion donor (not recorded which). It is not recorded whose cells these are; they may come from a transplant donor. CDR3s include the opening cysteine and the closing phenylalanine or tryptophan. The D gene is left open where the match is weak. The size entry is marked missing in some rows and otherwise reads once, few, many or a size class.

j_call	cdr3_length	clone_size	v_call	d_call	cdr3_nt	cdr3_aa
TRBJ1-2	16	-	TRBV18	TRBD1	TGTGCCAGCTCACGCTCCGGGACAGGGAATGACTATGGCTACACCTTC	CASSRSGTGNDYGYTF
TRBJ2-7	13	once	TRBV20-1	TRBD1	TGCAGTGCTAGGGGGGGACAGGGTGTAAAGCAGTACTTC	CSARGGQGVKQYF
TRBJ1-5	12	-	TRBV12-3/TRBV12-4	-	TGTGCCAGCAGTTCAGGGAAGAGGGCCCAGCATTTT	CASSSGKRAQHF
TRBJ2-2	16	-	TRBV25-1	-	TGTGCCAGCAGTGACTTAAGACTGAAAAACACCGGGGAGCTGTTTTTT	CASSDLRLKNTGELFF
TRBJ1-3	14	once	TRBV5-1	-	TGCGCCAGCAGCTTGGCCCTTAGTGGAAACACCATATATTTT	CASSLALSGNTIYF
TRBJ2-2	15	-	TRBV7-2	-	TGTGCCAGCAGCCCACTCGGTCCGAACACCGGGGAGCTGTTTTTT	CASSPLGPNTGELFF
TRBJ1-2	13	-	TRBV7-9	-	TGTGCCAGCAGCCCTCCGGCATCATCAGGCTACACCTTC	CASSPPASSGYTF
TRBJ2-3	13	-	TRBV4-1	-	TGCGCCAGCAGCCTCCGCCTGACAGATACGCAGTATTTT	CASSLRLTDTQYF
TRBJ1-1	14	few	TRBV20-1	-	TGCAGTGCTAGAAAAGGGGGGTTATCGACTGAAGCTTTCTTT	CSARKGGLSTEAFF
TRBJ2-3	10	few	TRBV29-1	-	TGCAGCGCTGGGGTAGATACGCAGTATTTT	CSAGVDTQYF
TRBJ2-5	16	-	TRBV3-1	TRBD2	TGTGCCAGCAGCCCTACCCTAGCGGGGGGGAGGGAGACCCAGTACTTC	CASSPTLAGGRETQYF
TRBJ2-7	15	-	TRBV28	TRBD1	TGTGCCAGCAGTTTCGGACAGGGGGGCTCCTACGAGCAGTACTTC	CASSFGQGGSYEQYF
TRBJ1-3	14	-	TRBV20-1	TRBD1	TGCAGTGCTAGAACAGGGGAGTACGGAAACACCATATATTTT	CSARTGEYGNTIYF
TRBJ1-6	14	few	TRBV4-1	TRBD1	TGCGCCAGCAGCCGGACAGGGATAAATTCACCCCTCCACTTT	CASSRTGINSPLHF
TRBJ1-2	15	-	TRBV28	-	TGTGCCAGCAGTCTAGTCCCAGGGAGTATGTGGGGCTACACCTTC	CASSLVPGSMWGYTF
TRBJ1-6	14	few	TRBV13	TRBD1	TGTGCCAGCAGGGGGGACAGGGGAAATTCACCCCTCCACTTT	CASRGDRGNSPLHF
TRBJ1-5	12	few	TRBV20-1	-	TGCAGTGTCAGACCCGGCAATCAGCCCCAGCATTTT	CSVRPGNQPQHF
TRBJ1-6	16	few	TRBV4-1	-	TGCGCCAGCAGCCATTCCGGACAGAGGTATAATTCACCCCTCCACTTT	CASSHSGQRYNSPLHF
TRBJ2-2	14	-	TRBV10-3	TRBD1	TGTGCCATCAGCGGGACAGGGAACACCGGGGAGCTGTTTTTT	CAISGTGNTGELFF
TRBJ1-2	13	-	TRBV27	-	TGTGCCAGCAGTTCGTGGGCGCAAGATGGCTACACCTTC	CASSSWAQDGYTF
TRBJ2-2	17	-	TRBV11-3	TRBD1	TGTGCCAGCAGCTTCGGGACCGGGACAGATTACACCGGGGAGCTGTTTTTT	CASSFGTGTDYTGELFF
TRBJ1-1	13	-	TRBV10-3	-	TGTGCCATCAGCATTCAGGGAGGAACTGAAGCTTTCTTT	CAISIQGGTEAFF
TRBJ1-1	14	-	TRBV29-1	-	TGCAGCGTATGCACCGGGACGGCGAACACTGAAGCTTTCTTT	CSVCTGTANTEAFF
TRBJ1-3	13	once	TRBV12-3/TRBV12-4	TRBD1	TGTGCCAGCAGCCGACAGGGGGGAAACACCATATATTTT	CASSRQGGNTIYF
TRBJ2-3	15	-	TRBV27	TRBD2	TGTGCCAGCAGTCCTCGGACTAGCGGCACAGATACGCAGTATTTT	CASSPRTSGTDTQYF
TRBJ1-1	13	-	TRBV6-1	-	TGTGCCAGCAGTGTCAGTTTGAACACTGAAGCTTTCTTT	CASSVSLNTEAFF
TRBJ1-2	14	-	TRBV20-1	-	TGCAGTGCCCAGCCCTTTGGCGGGACCTATGGCTACACCTTC	CSAQPFGGTYGYTF
TRBJ2-5	17	-	TRBV4-1	TRBD2	TGCGCCAGCAGCCCCAGATCGAAACGACTAGCGGAAGAGACCCAGTACTTC	CASSPRSKRLAEETQYF
TRBJ1-1	14	-	TRBV14	-	TGTGCCAGCAGCTTCAGGGTCGGGAACACTGAAGCTTTCTTT	CASSFRVGNTEAFF
TRBJ2-5	15	-	TRBV5-1	TRBD2	TGCGCCAGCAGCTTTAGGACTAGCGGTGCGGGGACCCAGTACTTC	CASSFRTSGAGTQYF
TRBJ1-6	13	few	TRBV30	-	TGTGCCTGGAGTGAAAAGGAGAATTCACCCCTCCACTTT	CAWSEKENSPLHF
TRBJ1-1	13	few	TRBV10-3	TRBD1	TGTGCCATCAAAAGGACAGGATCCACTGAAGCTTTCTTT	CAIKRTGSTEAFF